These 29 T cell receptor beta chains originate from one sample sequenced in a study of shared clonotypes between healthy human individuals. Some clones are missing from TCRdb's copy, which holds only in-frame ones; the method was immunoSEQ multiplex PCR. This sample has about 2.4 million clones; 90% to 95% occur once, and the top ten carry about 0.39%. The sequenced material came from naive CD4+ T cells from PBMCs. Subset noted: CD45RA+ positively selected. These receptors were collected from a man younger than 35 in good health. Some clones in this sample may be carry-over from other donors' samples.

A single count supports this clone. Written as DNA, the CDR3 is TGTGCCAGCAGTTCTCAGGGGGAGTTCTTC. Its translation: CASSSQGEFF. The chain recombines TRBV28 with TRBJ2-1; the match to TRBD1 covers 7 bases. Trimming took 4 bases from V and 14 from J; bases not matched to a gene: 2. The CDR3 has 10 residues. Germline assignment: CDR1 MDHEN and CDR2 SYDVKM.

The rearrangement joins TRBV5-1 to TRBJ2-3; 7 bases agree with TRBD1. With V trimmed by 0 bases and J by 5 bases, 9 bases remained unmatched. Germline V lookup: CDR1 SGHRS, CDR2 YFSETQ. The CDR3 has 16 residues. The CDR3, as DNA: TGCGCCAGCAGCTTGGTTAGACAGGGAGTGGGAGATACGCAGTATTTT. Amino acids: CASSLVRQGVGDTQYF.

About this clone itself: The same CDR3 also results from other DNA sequences found in this sample. The V gene is TRBV11-3, the J gene TRBJ2-3, with D maybe TRBD1 (6 bases). The ends were cut back, 4 bases at V and 6 bases at J, with 8 bases in the middle. The CDR3 consists of 12 residues. Germline-derived CDR1 and CDR2 are SGHNT and YENEEA. The CDR3 DNA sequence: TGTGCCAGCAGCTCCAGGGGCGATACGCAGTATTTT. Its protein is CASSSRGDTQYF.

The chain carries TRBV6-6 and TRBJ1-5; D not certain. The CDR3 is 15 amino acids. The V gene's germline CDR1 is MNHNY and CDR2 SVGAGI (reference sequence). V was cut by 0 bases and J by 4 bases, with 10 bases left in between. CDR3 nucleotides: TGTGCCAGCAGTTACTCGTCTGGATCTAATCAGCCCCAGCATTTT. It specifies CASSYSSGSNQPQHF.

In regard to this clone: Other nucleotide sequences in the sample specify the same CDR3. The rearrangement links TRBV28 to TRBJ2-3, with 9 bases identical to TRBD2. The CDR3 has 14 residues. Per germline, CDR1 MDHEN and CDR2 SYDVKM. The V gene end was trimmed by 2 bases and the J gene end by 5 bases; junction bases not matched to a gene: 2. The CDR3 bases are TGTGCCAGCAGTTTAGCGGGAGGGAGAGATACGCAGTATTTT. Protein product: CASSLAGGRDTQYF.

The chain joins TRBV28 to TRBJ1-5, with a tentative D call TRBD1 (5 bases). V lost 6 bases and J 0 bases, leaving 12 bases between the germline ends. CDR3 size: 15 residues. Germline values: CDR1 MDHEN, CDR2 SYDVKM. This CDR3 reads CASRVQARSNQPQHF. Written as DNA, the CDR3 is TGTGCCAGCAGGGTACAGGCTCGTAGCAATCAGCCCCAGCATTTT.

CDR3 coding DNA: TGTGCCAGCTCACCACCGGTAGGGAAAGATACGCAGTATTTT. This codes for CASSPPVGKDTQYF. The gene calls are TRBV18 and TRBJ2-3, with D uncertain. Looked up from germline, CDR1 is KGHSH and CDR2 is LQKENI. The CDR3 loop spans 14 amino acids. Trimming removed 0 bases at V and 5 bases at J, with 9 bases between.

The V call is TRBV7-3, the J call TRBJ2-1; TRBD2 might be the D (9 bases). Looked up from germline, CDR1 is SGHTA and CDR2 is FQGTGA. V lost 5 bases to trimming and J lost 7 bases, with 21 bases between them. This CDR3 is 16 amino acids long. The CDR3, as DNA: TGTGCCAGCAGCGCCCAGGGGGCGGGAGGGCCAAATGAGCAGTTCTTC. This gives the protein CASSAQGAGGPNEQFF. Based on the CDR3 plus reference TRBV7-3 and TRBJ2-1, the full variable domain is GAGVSQTPSNKVTEKGKYVELRCDPISGHTALYWYRQSLGQGPEFLIYFQGTGAADDSGLPNDRFFAVRPEGSVSTLKIQRTERGDSAVYLCASSAQGAGGPNEQFFGPGTRLTVL.

This clone was detected once. V usage is TRBV5-1 and J usage is TRBJ2-1, with D perhaps given as TRBD1 or TRBD2 (5 bases each). Trimming took off 0 bases at V and 0 bases at J, with 10 bases between the two ends. The V gene's germline CDR1 is SGHRS and CDR2 YFSETQ. The CDR3 sequence is 16 residues long. The CDR3 here is CASSLVGGFSYNEQFF. CDR3 bases: TGCGCCAGCAGCTTGGTTGGGGGATTCTCCTACAATGAGCAGTTCTTC.

The CDR3 DNA follows: TGCGCCAGGAAGAGCCGGGACAGCCTATACAATGAGCAGTTCTTC. Residues: CARKSRDSLYNEQFF. This sequence joins TRBV4-1 and TRBJ2-1, with 7 bases lining up with TRBD1. The J segment lost 4 bases and the V segment lost 9 bases, leaving 12 bases of the junction unmatched. The CDR3 runs to 15 residues. Germline V gene data show CDR1 as MGHRA and CDR2 as YSYEKL.

V is TRBV19 and J is TRBJ1-2; perhaps TRBD1 as D (5 bases). Germline lookup yields CDR1 LNHDA and CDR2 SQIVND (reference sequence). The CDR3 length is 16 residues. With 5 bases removed from V and 0 bases from J, the gap between germline ends came to 16 bases. CDR3 residues: CASSAGDVLSNYGYTF. The CDR3 coding sequence is TGTGCCAGTAGTGCCGGGGACGTTCTCTCTAACTATGGCTACACCTTC.

The chain carries TRBV6-5 and TRBJ2-7; D not certain. This CDR3 is built from 13 residues. The V end was cut by 6 bases, the J end by 5 bases, with 14 bases between. Germline lookup yields CDR1 MNHEY and CDR2 SVGAGI. The CDR3 sequence is CASRAIGKNEQYF. The CDR3 DNA reads as TGTGCCAGCAGGGCCATCGGTAAGAACGAGCAGTACTTC.

The V gene is TRBV29-1, the J gene TRBJ2-5; 15 bases fit TRBD2. Germline V gene lookup returns CDR1 SQVTM and CDR2 ANQGSEA. V trimming: 6 bases; J trimming: 4 bases; junction bases outside the gene matches: 3. This CDR3 spans 14 amino acids. Here the CDR3 reads CSVGGLAGGETQYF. The DNA of the CDR3 is TGCAGCGTGGGGGGACTAGCGGGAGGAGAGACCCAGTACTTC.

The J gene is TRBJ2-7, the V gene TRBV5-4; 8 bases line up with TRBD1. V was pared by 2 bases and J by 5 bases, with 6 bases of the junction left unmatched. The CDR3 contains 14 residues. Germline-derived CDR1 and CDR2 are SGHNT and YYREEE (reference sequence). For the CDR3, the DNA is TGTGCCAGCAGCTTCAGGGGGCTGGGGAACGAGCAGTACTTC. Encoded protein: CASSFRGLGNEQYF.

The chain uses TRBV4-1 and TRBJ2-6, with D perhaps TRBD1 (6 bases). V was clipped by 4 bases and J by 0 bases, with 7 bases between them. In germline, CDR1 is MGHRA, CDR2 YSYEKL. The CDR3 length is 15 residues. DNA of the CDR3: TGCGCCAGCAGCCCCAGGGGCTCTGGGGCCAACGTCCTGACTTTC. Amino acid sequence: CASSPRGSGANVLTF.

This chain connects TRBV19 to TRBJ1-5; no clear D. V lost 6 bases to trimming and J lost 3 bases, with 12 bases between them. Germline V gene sequence: CDR1 LNHDA, CDR2 SQIVND (reference sequence). The CDR3 extends over 14 amino acids. DNA of the CDR3: TGTGCCAGTAGCCTCCCCTGGGCCAATCAGCCCCAGCATTTT. This encodes CASSLPWANQPQHF.

The chain uses TRBV18 and TRBJ2-3; D remains ambiguous. The V gene's germline CDR1 is KGHSH and CDR2 LQKENI. Trimming shortened V by 8 bases and J by 2 bases, and 8 bases separated the two germline ends. The CDR3 spans 12 residues. In DNA form, the CDR3 reads TGTGCCAGCGCATACTTCACAGATACGCAGTATTTT. This codes for CASAYFTDTQYF.

The genes are TRBV15 and TRBJ2-1; 9 positions match TRBD1. Trimming cost V 6 bases and J 8 bases; bases outside gene matches: 14. The germline V gene encodes CDR1 LNHNV and CDR2 YYDKDF (reference sequence). This CDR3 spans 16 amino acids. In DNA, the CDR3 is TGTGCCACCAGGGGGTCTCGAACAGGGGGCAAGGATGAGCAGTTCTTC. Its protein is CATRGSRTGGKDEQFF.

A word on this clone: Other DNA sequences in this specimen translate into the identical CDR3. The chain couples TRBV7-2 to TRBJ2-7; D uncertain. Per the germline V gene, CDR1 is SGHTA and CDR2 is FQGNSA. The CDR3 is 14 residues long. Deletions cut 1 base from V and 3 bases from J, with 10 bases between. The CDR3 DNA sequence: TGTGCCAGCAGCTTAGATCGCGGCAGCTACGAGCAGTACTTC. Its protein is CASSLDRGSYEQYF.

V is TRBV4-1 and J is TRBJ1-2; D uncertain. This CDR3 is built from 15 residues. V gave up 3 bases and J gave up 2 bases, with 13 bases separating them. From germline, CDR1 is MGHRA and CDR2 YSYEKL. This CDR3 reads CASSHPSEGNYGYTF. CDR3 nucleotides: TGCGCCAGCAGCCACCCCTCGGAAGGGAACTATGGCTACACCTTC.

Comments on this clone: This specimen includes other DNA sequences encoding the same CDR3. The chain is built from TRBV7-2 and TRBJ2-2; D uncertain. The V gene's germline CDR1 is SGHTA and CDR2 FQGNSA. The CDR3 has 14 residues. Trimming took off 3 bases at V and 0 bases at J, with 5 bases between the two ends. For the CDR3, the DNA is TGTGCCAGCAGCTTGCTAGCGAACACCGGGGAGCTGTTTTTT. This gives the protein CASSLLANTGELFF.

V and J are TRBV28 and TRBJ1-1, with a weak D call TRBD1 (5 bases). The CDR3 length is 15 residues. The V end was cut by 1 base, the J end by 7 bases, with 16 bases between. The V gene's germline CDR1 is MDHEN and CDR2 SYDVKM. CDR3 residues: CASSLLLGGGDEAFF. The DNA for the CDR3 is TGTGCCAGCAGTTTATTGTTAGGCGGGGGGGATGAAGCTTTCTTT.

This clone was detected only a few times. The chain combines TRBV7-9 with TRBJ2-1, with D maybe TRBD2 (6 bases). The V gene's germline CDR1 is SEHNR and CDR2 FQNEAQ (reference sequence). CDR3 length: 13 residues. Deletions cut 3 bases from V and 9 bases from J, with 12 bases between. The CDR3 region is CASSFAGGSEQFF. The CDR3 region has the DNA TGTGCCAGCAGCTTCGCTGGAGGGAGTGAGCAGTTCTTC.

Concerning this clone itself: The same CDR3 also results from other DNA sequences found in this sample. The rearrangement uses TRBV28 and TRBJ2-7; 11 bases match TRBD1. CDR3 length: 14 amino acids. Germline V gives CDR1 MDHEN, CDR2 SYDVKM. The ends lost 6 bases at V and 0 bases at J; junction bases unmatched: 1. CDR3: CASSGTGGSYEQYF. CDR3 DNA: TGTGCCAGCAGCGGGACAGGGGGCTCCTACGAGCAGTACTTC.

The chain is built from TRBV28 and TRBJ2-7; D not resolved. Germline-derived CDR1 and CDR2 are MDHEN and SYDVKM. This CDR3 has 11 residues. Trimming stripped 4 bases from V and 7 bases from J, with 8 bases between. CDR3 amino acids: CASSSVGEQYF. The DNA for the CDR3 is TGTGCCAGCAGTTCGGTTGGTGAGCAGTACTTC.

This clone was recorded only once. V gene TRBV9 combines with J gene TRBJ2-3; 7 bases align to TRBD2. J gave up 0 bases and V 5 bases, and 9 bases lay outside the gene matches. The CDR3 is 16 residues long. Germline V CDR1 and CDR2: SGDLS, YYNGEE. This chain's CDR3 is CASSAGARPSTDTQYF. The CDR3 DNA is TGTGCCAGCAGTGCGGGAGCGAGACCTAGCACAGATACGCAGTATTTT. The full variable domain, completed using reference TRBV9 and TRBJ2-3, is DSGVTQTPKHLITATGQRVTLRCSPRSGDLSVYWYQQSLDQGLQFLIQYYNGEERAKGNILERFSAQQFPDLHSELNLSSLELGDSALYFCASSAGARPSTDTQYFGPGTRLTVL.

The chain couples TRBV5-1 to TRBJ2-5, with 8 bases that match TRBD1. The J call may be faulty, since TRBJ2-7 better matches the DNA end. Germline lookup yields CDR1 SGHRS and CDR2 YFSETQ. CDR3 length: 14 residues. This CDR3 is CASSPGQASYEQYF. CDR3 bases: TGCGCCAGCAGCCCGGGACAGGCGAGCTACGAGCAGTACTTC.

This chain joins TRBV28 and TRBJ1-1, with D possibly TRBD1 on 6 matching bases. V was trimmed by 6 bases and J by 2 bases, leaving 13 bases between them. The CDR3 extends over 14 amino acids. From germline, CDR1 is MDHEN and CDR2 SYDVKM. In DNA, the CDR3 is TGTGCCAGCAGAAGGGGGGGGCCCAACACTGAAGCTTTCTTT. Translating gives CASRRGGPNTEAFF.

This chain links TRBV6-1 with TRBJ2-2, with D uncertain. CDR1 is MNHNS and CDR2 is SASEGT in the germline V gene. There are 14 residues in the CDR3. With 0 bases removed from V and 7 bases from J, the gap between germline ends came to 9 bases. In DNA, the CDR3 is TGTGCCAGCAGTGAAGCTCGGTGGGACGGGGAGCTGTTTTTT. Its protein is CASSEARWDGELFF.